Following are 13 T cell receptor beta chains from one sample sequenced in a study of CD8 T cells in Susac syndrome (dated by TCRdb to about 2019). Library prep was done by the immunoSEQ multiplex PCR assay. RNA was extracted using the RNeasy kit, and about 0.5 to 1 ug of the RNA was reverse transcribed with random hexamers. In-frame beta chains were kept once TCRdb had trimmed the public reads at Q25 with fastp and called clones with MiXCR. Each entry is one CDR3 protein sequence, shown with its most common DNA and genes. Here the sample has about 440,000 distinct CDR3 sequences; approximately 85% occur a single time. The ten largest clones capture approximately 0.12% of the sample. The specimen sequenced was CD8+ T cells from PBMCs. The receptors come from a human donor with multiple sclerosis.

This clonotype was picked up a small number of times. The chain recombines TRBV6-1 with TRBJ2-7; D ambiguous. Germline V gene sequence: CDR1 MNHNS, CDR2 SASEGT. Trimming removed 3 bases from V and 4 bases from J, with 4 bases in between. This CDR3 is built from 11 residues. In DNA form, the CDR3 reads TGTGCCAGCAGTGAGTATTACGAGCAGTACTTC. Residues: CASSEYYEQYF.

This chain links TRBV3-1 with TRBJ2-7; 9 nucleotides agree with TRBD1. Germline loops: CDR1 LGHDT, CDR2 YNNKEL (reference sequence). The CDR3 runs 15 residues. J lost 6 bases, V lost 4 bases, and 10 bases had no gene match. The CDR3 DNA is TGTGCCAGCAGCCTTGGGACAGGGCCCCATATCGAGCAGTACTTC. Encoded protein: CASSLGTGPHIEQYF.

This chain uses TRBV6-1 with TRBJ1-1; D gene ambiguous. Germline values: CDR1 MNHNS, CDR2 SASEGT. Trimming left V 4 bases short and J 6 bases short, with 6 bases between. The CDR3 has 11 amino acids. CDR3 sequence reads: CASSGRPEAFF. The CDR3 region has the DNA TGTGCCAGCAGTGGACGTCCTGAAGCTTTCTTT.

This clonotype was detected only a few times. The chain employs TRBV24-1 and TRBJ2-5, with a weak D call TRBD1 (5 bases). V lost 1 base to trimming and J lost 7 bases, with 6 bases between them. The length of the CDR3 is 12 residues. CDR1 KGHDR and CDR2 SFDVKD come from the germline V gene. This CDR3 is CATSDFRGTQYF. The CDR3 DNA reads TGTGCCACCAGTGATTTTAGGGGGACCCAGTACTTC.

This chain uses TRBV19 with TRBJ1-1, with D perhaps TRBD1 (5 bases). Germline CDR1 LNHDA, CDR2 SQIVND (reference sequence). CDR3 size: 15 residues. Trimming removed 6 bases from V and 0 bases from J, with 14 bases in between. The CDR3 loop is CASRPWDLMNTEAFF. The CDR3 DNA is TGTGCCAGTAGACCCTGGGACCTAATGAACACTGAAGCTTTCTTT.

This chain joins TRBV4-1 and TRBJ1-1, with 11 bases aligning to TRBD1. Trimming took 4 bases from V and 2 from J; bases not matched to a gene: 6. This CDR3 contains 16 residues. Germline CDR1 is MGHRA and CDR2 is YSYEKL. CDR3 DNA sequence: TGCGCCAGCAGCCTTTCGGGACAGGGGGGAAACACTGAAGCTTTCTTT. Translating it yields CASSLSGQGGNTEAFF.

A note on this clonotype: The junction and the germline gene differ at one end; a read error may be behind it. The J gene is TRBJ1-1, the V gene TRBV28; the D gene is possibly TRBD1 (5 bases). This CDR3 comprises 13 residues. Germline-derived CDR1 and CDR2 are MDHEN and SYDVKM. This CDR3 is CASSPGPYTEVFF. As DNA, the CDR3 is TGTGCCAGCAGTCCGGGGCCTTACACTGAAGTTTTCTTT. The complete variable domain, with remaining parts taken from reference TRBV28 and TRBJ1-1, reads DVKVTQSSRYLVKRTGEKVFLECVQDMDHENMFWYRQDPGLGLRLIYFSYDVKMKEKGDIPEGYSVSREKKERFSLILESASTNQTSMYLCASSPGPYTEVFFGQGTRLTVV.

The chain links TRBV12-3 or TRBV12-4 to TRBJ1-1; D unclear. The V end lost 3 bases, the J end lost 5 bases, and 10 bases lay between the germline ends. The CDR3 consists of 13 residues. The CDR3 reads CASSFGVGTEAFF. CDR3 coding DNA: TGTGCCAGCAGTTTCGGGGTGGGGACTGAAGCTTTCTTT.

The DNA of the CDR3 is TGTGCCAGCAGTATACTAGCGGGCCGCACAGATACGCAGTATTTT. It specifies CASSILAGRTDTQYF. The V call is TRBV12-3 or TRBV12-4, the J call TRBJ2-3; 9 bases agree with TRBD2. The junction had 4 bases not matched to a gene; V was cut back by 5 bases and J by 1 base. This CDR3 contains 15 residues.

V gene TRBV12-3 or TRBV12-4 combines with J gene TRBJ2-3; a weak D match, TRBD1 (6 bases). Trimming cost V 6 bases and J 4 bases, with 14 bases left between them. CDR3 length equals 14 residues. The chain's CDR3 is CASSRTGLADTQYF. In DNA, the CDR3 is TGTGCCAGCAGCCGAACAGGGTTAGCAGATACGCAGTATTTT.

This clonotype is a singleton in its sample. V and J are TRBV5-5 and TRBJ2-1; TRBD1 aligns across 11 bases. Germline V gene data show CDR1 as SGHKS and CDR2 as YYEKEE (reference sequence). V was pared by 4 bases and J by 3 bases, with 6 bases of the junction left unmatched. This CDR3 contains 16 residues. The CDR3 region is CASSVRGTGGYNEQFF. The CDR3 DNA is TGTGCCAGCAGCGTCCGGGGGACAGGGGGCTACAATGAGCAGTTCTTC.

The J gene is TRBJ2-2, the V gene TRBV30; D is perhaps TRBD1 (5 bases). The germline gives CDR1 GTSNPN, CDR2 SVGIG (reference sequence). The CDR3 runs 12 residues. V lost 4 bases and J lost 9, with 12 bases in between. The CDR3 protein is CAWNTGARELFF. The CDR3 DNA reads TGTGCCTGGAATACTGGGGCGAGGGAGCTGTTTTTT.

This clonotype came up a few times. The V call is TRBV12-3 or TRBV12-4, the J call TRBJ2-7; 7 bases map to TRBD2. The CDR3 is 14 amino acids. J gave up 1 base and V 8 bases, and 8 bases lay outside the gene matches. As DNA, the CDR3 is TGTGCCAGCTCTCAGGTCGGGGGGTCCTACGAGCAGTACTTC. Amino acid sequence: CASSQVGGSYEQYF.